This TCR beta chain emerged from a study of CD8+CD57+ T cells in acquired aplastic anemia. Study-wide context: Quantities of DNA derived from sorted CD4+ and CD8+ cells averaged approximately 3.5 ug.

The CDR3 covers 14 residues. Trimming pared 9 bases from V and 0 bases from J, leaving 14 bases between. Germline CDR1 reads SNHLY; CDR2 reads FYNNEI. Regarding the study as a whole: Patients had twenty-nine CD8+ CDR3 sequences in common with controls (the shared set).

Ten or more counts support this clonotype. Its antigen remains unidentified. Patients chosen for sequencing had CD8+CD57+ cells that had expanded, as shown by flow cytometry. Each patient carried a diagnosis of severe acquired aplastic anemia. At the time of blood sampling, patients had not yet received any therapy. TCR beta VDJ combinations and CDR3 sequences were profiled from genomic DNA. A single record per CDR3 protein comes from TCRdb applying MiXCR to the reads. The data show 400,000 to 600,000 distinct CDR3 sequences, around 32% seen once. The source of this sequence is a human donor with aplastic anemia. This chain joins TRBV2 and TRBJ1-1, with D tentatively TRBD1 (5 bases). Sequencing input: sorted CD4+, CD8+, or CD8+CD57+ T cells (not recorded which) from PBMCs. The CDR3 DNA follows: TGTGCCAGTAGCACAGGTCCTCTGAACACTGAAGCTTTCTTT. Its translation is CASSTGPLNTEAFF.